Listed below are T cell receptor beta chains from one sample, sequenced in a study of shared clonotypes between healthy human individuals. Sequenced by immunoSEQ multiplex PCR; TCRdb stores in-frame clones only, minus some. The sample includes around 700,000 clones, 55% to 75% seen only once; the top ten take less than 2%. Sequencing was done on a sample of memory CD4+ T cells sorted from blood. The origin of the receptors is a woman in her 30s in good health. The CDR3 runs from the conserved cysteine through the conserved F or W. D genes are given only for firm matches. Clone size is stated in some rows and not others, as once, few, many or a class when expanded.

size	V	D	J	CDR3	DNA
NA	TRBV7-9	NA	TRBJ2-3	CASSLAQSGADTQYF	TGTGCCAGCAGCTTAGCACAGTCTGGCGCAGATACGCAGTATTTT
NA	TRBV7-2	TRBD2	TRBJ2-1	CASVPQRDSYNEQFF	TGTGCCAGCGTACCTCAGCGGGATTCGTACAATGAGCAGTTCTTC
NA	TRBV2	TRBD1	TRBJ2-5	CASTEWDRQETQYF	TGTGCCAGCACTGAATGGGACAGGCAAGAGACCCAGTACTTC
few	TRBV4-1	TRBD1	TRBJ2-1	CASSQVQGQGNEQFF	TGCGCCAGCAGCCAAGTACAGGGACAGGGCAATGAGCAGTTCTTC
NA	TRBV5-6	NA	TRBJ2-1	CASSHFGAEYNEQFF	TGTGCCAGCAGCCATTTTGGAGCGGAATACAATGAGCAGTTCTTC
once	TRBV18	NA	TRBJ1-4	CASSPGGDEKLFF	TGTGCCAGCTCACCCGGGGGGGATGAAAAACTGTTTTTT
NA	TRBV19	NA	TRBJ2-7	CASSSVGTASYEQYF	TGTGCCAGTAGTAGCGTGGGGACTGCCTCCTACGAGCAGTACTTC
NA	TRBV28	TRBD2	TRBJ2-1	CASSLTSGGYNEQFF	TGTGCCAGCAGCCTGACTAGCGGAGGCTACAATGAGCAGTTCTTC
NA	TRBV14	NA	TRBJ1-1	CASSQERTLYRAFF	TGTGCCAGCAGCCAAGAAAGGACTCTTTACAGGGCTTTCTTT
once	TRBV29-1	NA	TRBJ1-1	CSVTVDSSMNTEAFF	TGCAGCGTTACTGTGGACAGCTCAATGAACACTGAAGCTTTCTTT
NA	TRBV4-2	NA	TRBJ2-5	CASSWSLAQYF	TGTGCCAGCAGCTGGTCCTTGGCCCAGTACTTC
NA	TRBV5-5	TRBD1	TRBJ2-7	CASSLQGAEYEQYF	TGTGCCAGCAGCCTACAGGGGGCGGAATACGAGCAGTACTTC